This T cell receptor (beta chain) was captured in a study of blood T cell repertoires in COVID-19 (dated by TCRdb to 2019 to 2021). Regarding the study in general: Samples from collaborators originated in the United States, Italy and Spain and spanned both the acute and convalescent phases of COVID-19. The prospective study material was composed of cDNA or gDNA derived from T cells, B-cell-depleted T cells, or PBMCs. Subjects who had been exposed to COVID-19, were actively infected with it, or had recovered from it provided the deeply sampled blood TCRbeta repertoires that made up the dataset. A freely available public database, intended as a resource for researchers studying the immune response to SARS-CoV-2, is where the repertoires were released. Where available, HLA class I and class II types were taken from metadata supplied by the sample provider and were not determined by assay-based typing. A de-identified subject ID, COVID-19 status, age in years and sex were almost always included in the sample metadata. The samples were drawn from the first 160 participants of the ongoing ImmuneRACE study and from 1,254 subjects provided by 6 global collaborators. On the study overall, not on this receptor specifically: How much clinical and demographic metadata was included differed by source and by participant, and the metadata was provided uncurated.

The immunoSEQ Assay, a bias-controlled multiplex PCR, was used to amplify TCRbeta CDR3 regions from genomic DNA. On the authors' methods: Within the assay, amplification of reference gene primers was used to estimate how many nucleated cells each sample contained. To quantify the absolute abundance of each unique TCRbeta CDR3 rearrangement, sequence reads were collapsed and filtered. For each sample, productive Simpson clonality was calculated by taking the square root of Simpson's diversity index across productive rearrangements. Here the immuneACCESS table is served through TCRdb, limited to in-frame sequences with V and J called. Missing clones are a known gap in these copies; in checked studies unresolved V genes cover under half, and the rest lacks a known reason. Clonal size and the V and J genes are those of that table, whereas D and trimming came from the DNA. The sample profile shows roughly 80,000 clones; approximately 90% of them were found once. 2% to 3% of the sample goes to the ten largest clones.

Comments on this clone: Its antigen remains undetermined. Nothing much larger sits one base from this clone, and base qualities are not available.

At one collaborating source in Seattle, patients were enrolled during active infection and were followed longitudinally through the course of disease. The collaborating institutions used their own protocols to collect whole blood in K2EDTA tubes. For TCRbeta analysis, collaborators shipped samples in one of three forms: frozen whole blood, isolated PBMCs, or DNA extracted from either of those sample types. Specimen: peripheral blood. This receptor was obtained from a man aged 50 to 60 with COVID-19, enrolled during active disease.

The nucleotides are TGCAGCGTTGAAATGGCGGGGATGAACACTGAAGCTTTCTTT. Translated, this gives CSVEMAGMNTEAFF. Recombination connected TRBV29-1 to TRBJ1-1, with the D gene uncertain. CDR1 and CDR2, looked up from the germline V gene, are SQVTM and ANQGSEA. The junction shows trimming of 2 bases on V and 0 bases on J, plus 10 bases between the germline ends. The CDR3 holds 14 amino acids from the cysteine to the phenylalanine. This entry keeps only the CDR3 DNA: 42 bases, framed from base 1.